What follows are 23 T cell receptor beta chains derived from one specimen sequenced in a study of CD8 T cells in cerebrospinal fluid in Alzheimer's disease. TCRdb reprocessed the 10x single-cell sequencing reads and stores each CDR3 protein as one record, lacking DNA. Listed are roughly 940 distinct CDR3 sequences; more than 15% falls within the top ten. Sequencing used cerebrospinal fluid. The receptors come from a human donor in good health.

According to its frequency, this clonotype is medium-sized. This rearrangement joins TRBV2 to TRBJ2-7; TCRdb calls TRBD1, which cannot be checked without DNA. This CDR3 spans 13 amino acids. Germline V gene lookup returns CDR1 SNHLY and CDR2 FYNNEI. This CDR3 is CASRGQVTHEQYF.

This clonotype is classed as medium-sized by frequency. The rearrangement joins TRBV10-3 to TRBJ1-5. The CDR3 has 13 amino acids. CDR1 is ENHRY, CDR2 SYGVKD, per germline. The CDR3 sequence: CATTRAGNQPQHF.

This clonotype is labeled medium-sized based on frequency. This chain joins TRBV20-1 and TRBJ2-7; TCRdb's assignment of TRBD2 cannot be checked, as there is no DNA. Per the germline V gene, CDR1 is DFQATT and CDR2 is SNEGSKA (reference sequence). The CDR3 is 15 amino acids. The CDR3 protein is CSARAETSELGEQYF.

The V call is TRBV6-5, the J call TRBJ1-6; with no DNA, the TCRdb D assignment of TRBD1 cannot be verified. The CDR3 has 15 amino acids. CDR1 is MNHEY and CDR2 is SVGAGI in the germline V gene. The chain's CDR3 is CASSSRASYNSPLHF.

Considering frequency, this clonotype is medium-sized. The CDR3 protein is CSVEGRASGSFYNEQFF. The rearrangement joins TRBV29-1 to TRBJ2-1; lacking DNA, the TRBD2 call made by TCRdb goes unchecked. Germline CDR1 and CDR2: SQVTM and ANQGSEA. The CDR3 has 17 residues.

By frequency, this clonotype registers medium-sized (0.01 to 0.1%). The rearrangement uses TRBV19 and TRBJ2-5; without DNA, the TCRdb call of TRBD1 cannot be checked. In germline, CDR1 is LNHDA, CDR2 SQIVND (reference sequence). The CDR3 loop spans 16 amino acids. The CDR3 reads CASSRTGTGGQETQYF.

V and J are TRBV5-6 and TRBJ2-5; no DNA is available, so the TRBD1 call from TCRdb remains unchecked. This CDR3 spans 16 amino acids. From germline, CDR1 is SGHDT and CDR2 YYEEEE. The CDR3 protein is CASSSGAGTRLETQYF.

This clonotype ranks as medium-sized in terms of frequency. The V and J genes are TRBV7-2 and TRBJ1-4; the TCRdb call, TRBD1, lacks DNA for checking. The CDR3 is 14 amino acids. Germline V gives CDR1 SGHTA, CDR2 FQGNSA. This chain's CDR3 is CASSFSQGYEKLFF. The full variable domain, rest sourced from reference TRBV7-2 and TRBJ1-4, is GAGVSQSPSNKVTEKGKDVELRCDPISGHTALYWYRQSLGQGLEFLIYFQGNSAPDKSGLPSDRFSAERTGGSVSTLTIQRTQQEDSAVYLCASSFSQGYEKLFFGSGTQLSVL.

The V call is TRBV12-3 or TRBV12-4, the J call TRBJ1-6; TCRdb outputs TRBD1, but without DNA this stays unchecked. The CDR3 is 14 residues long. The CDR3 is CASSLGVRNSPLHF.

Its frequency marks this clonotype as medium-sized. The chain is built from TRBV2 and TRBJ2-5; checking the TCRdb D call of TRBD1 is not possible without DNA. This CDR3 comprises 11 residues. Per germline, CDR1 SNHLY and CDR2 FYNNEI. Here the CDR3 reads CAFGTAETQYF. The entire variable domain, with the rest obtained from reference TRBV2 and TRBJ2-5, is as follows: EPEVTQTPSHQVTQMGQEVILRCVPISNHLYFYWYRQILGQKVEFLVSFYNNEISEKSEIFDDQFSVERPDGSNFTLKIRSTKLEDSAMYFCAFGTAETQYFGPGTRLLVL.

By frequency, this clonotype registers medium-sized. J is TRBJ2-3 and V is TRBV29-1; the TCRdb D gene call, TRBD2, has no DNA to confirm it. The CDR3 has 17 residues. Per the germline V gene, CDR1 is SQVTM and CDR2 is ANQGSEA. The CDR3 protein is CSVEDGGTSGSTDTQYF.

This clonotype is deemed medium-sized (0.01 to 0.1%) by its frequency. The chain combines TRBV10-3 with TRBJ1-2; the TCRdb D gene call, TRBD1, has no DNA to confirm it. The CDR3 sequence is 16 residues long. Germline CDR1 ENHRY, CDR2 SYGVKD. CDR3 amino acids: CAISDPNRDRGHGYTF.

Frequency places this clonotype as medium-sized (0.01 to 0.1%). The rearrangement uses TRBV5-4 and TRBJ2-3; TCRdb's D gene call, TRBD2, goes unchecked for lack of DNA. The germline V gene encodes CDR1 SGHNT and CDR2 YYREEE (reference sequence). This CDR3 spans 16 amino acids. The CDR3 protein is CASSLEGPLSTDTQYF. The full variable domain, with the rest looked up from reference TRBV5-4 and TRBJ2-3, is ETGVTQSPTHLIKTRGQQVTLRCSSQSGHNTVSWYQQALGQGPQFIFQYYREEENGRGNFPPRFSGLQFPNYSSELNVNALELDDSALYLCASSLEGPLSTDTQYFGPGTRLTVL.

This clonotype is called medium-sized based on its frequency. This chain connects TRBV6-5 to TRBJ1-2. The CDR3 length is 13 residues. Looked up from germline, CDR1 is MNHEY and CDR2 is SVGAGI. CDR3 amino acids: CASSLKANYGYTF.

Frequency places this clonotype as medium-sized. V is TRBV7-9 and J is TRBJ1-4. Germline V gene sequence: CDR1 SEHNR, CDR2 FQNEAQ (reference sequence). The CDR3 sequence is 18 residues long. The CDR3 reads CASSLTHSLLATNEKLFF.

This clonotype is identified as medium-sized (0.01 to 0.1%) from frequency. V and J are TRBV4-3 and TRBJ2-7; without DNA, the TCRdb call of TRBD1 cannot be checked. In germline, CDR1 is LGHNA, CDR2 YSLEER. The CDR3 is made up of 15 amino acids. The CDR3 sequence: CASSQEGGGPYEQYF.

This clonotype is identified as large from frequency. This chain connects TRBV4-3 to TRBJ2-1. This CDR3 region has 15 residues. Germline lookup yields CDR1 LGHNA and CDR2 YSLEER. CDR3 sequence reads: CASSQDRGSYNEQFF.

By frequency, this clonotype registers medium-sized. This chain connects TRBV7-3 to TRBJ1-5; TCRdb's D gene call, TRBD1, goes unchecked for lack of DNA. CDR1 SGHTA and CDR2 FQGTGA come from the germline V gene. This CDR3 is built from 15 residues. The CDR3 sequence: CASSLAGTRNQPQHF.

Judged by frequency, this clonotype is medium-sized (0.01 to 0.1%). The chain employs TRBV20-1 and TRBJ2-1; there is no DNA to check the TCRdb D call of TRBD2. This CDR3 spans 20 amino acids. Germline CDR1 reads DFQATT; CDR2 reads SNEGSKA (reference sequence). The CDR3 loop reads CSAKTPTSGGTSGVYNEQFF.

This clonotype counts as large by frequency. The V gene is TRBV5-1, the J gene TRBJ1-1; there is no DNA to check the TCRdb D call of TRBD1. This CDR3 comprises 15 residues. Germline lookup yields CDR1 SGHRS and CDR2 YFSETQ. CDR3 amino acids: CASSGTGTGGTEAFF.

This clonotype counts as medium-sized by frequency. This rearrangement joins TRBV19 to TRBJ2-5; the TRBD1 assignment by TCRdb is unverifiable without DNA. Germline loops: CDR1 LNHDA, CDR2 SQIVND (reference sequence). The CDR3 loop spans 12 amino acids. The CDR3: CASSIQGETQYF.

Frequency places this clonotype as medium-sized. The chain links TRBV11-3 to TRBJ1-1. The CDR3 contains 14 residues. Germline V gives CDR1 SGHNT, CDR2 YENEEA. The CDR3 loop is CASSLQMVNTEAFF. The full variable domain, with the rest looked up from reference TRBV11-3 and TRBJ1-1, is EAGVVQSPRYKIIEKKQPVAFWCNPISGHNTLYWYLQNLGQGPELLIRYENEEAVDDSQLPKDRFSAERLKGVDSTLKIQPAELGDSAVYLCASSLQMVNTEAFFGQGTRLTVV.

The chain is built from TRBV9 and TRBJ1-3. The CDR3 spans 16 residues. Germline assignment: CDR1 SGDLS and CDR2 YYNGEE. The CDR3 here is CASSVHASLSGNTIYF.